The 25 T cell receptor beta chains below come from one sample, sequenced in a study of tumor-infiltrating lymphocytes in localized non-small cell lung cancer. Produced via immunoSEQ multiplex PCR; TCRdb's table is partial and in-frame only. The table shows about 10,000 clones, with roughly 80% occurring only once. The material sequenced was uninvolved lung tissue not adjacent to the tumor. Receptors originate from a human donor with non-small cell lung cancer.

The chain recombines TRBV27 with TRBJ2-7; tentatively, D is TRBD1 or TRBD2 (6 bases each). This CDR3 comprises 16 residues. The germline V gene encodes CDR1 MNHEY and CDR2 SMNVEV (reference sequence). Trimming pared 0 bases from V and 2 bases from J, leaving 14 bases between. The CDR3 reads CASSLSMLGGTYEQYF. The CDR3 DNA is TGTGCCAGCAGTTTATCGATGCTAGGGGGGACCTACGAGCAGTACTTC.

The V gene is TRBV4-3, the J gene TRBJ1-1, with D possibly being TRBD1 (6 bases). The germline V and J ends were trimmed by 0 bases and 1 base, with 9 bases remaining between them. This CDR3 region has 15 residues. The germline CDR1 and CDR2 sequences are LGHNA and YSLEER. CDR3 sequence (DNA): TGCGCCAGCAGCCAAGAGCAGGGGTGGAACACTGAAGCTTTCTTT. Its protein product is CASSQEQGWNTEAFF.

CDR3 region: CASSLVRDQPQHF. The CDR3 bases are TGTGCCAGCAGCCTCGTCCGGGATCAGCCCCAGCATTTT. The V and J genes are TRBV6-6 and TRBJ1-5; the D is unclear. Deletions cut 6 bases from V and 5 bases from J, with 11 bases between. The germline V gene has CDR1 MNHNY and CDR2 SVGAGI (reference sequence). This CDR3 is built from 13 residues.

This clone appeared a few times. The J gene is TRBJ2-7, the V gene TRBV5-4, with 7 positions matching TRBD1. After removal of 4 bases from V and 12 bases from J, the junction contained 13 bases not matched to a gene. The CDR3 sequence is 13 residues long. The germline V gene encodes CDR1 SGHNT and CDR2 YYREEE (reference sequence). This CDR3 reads CASSAAGQERRYF. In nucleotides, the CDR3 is TGTGCCAGCAGCGCGGCCGGACAGGAGAGAAGGTACTTC. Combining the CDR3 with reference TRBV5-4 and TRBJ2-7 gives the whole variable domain ETGVTQSPTHLIKTRGQQVTLRCSSQSGHNTVSWYQQALGQGPQFIFQYYREEENGRGNFPPRFSGLQFPNYSSELNVNALELDDSALYLCASSAAGQERRYFGPGTRLTVT.

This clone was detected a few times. The CDR3 nucleotides are TGTGCCAGCAGCTTGGAGGGCCGGGGGACCCAGTACTTC. Its translation is CASSLEGRGTQYF. The chain links TRBV5-6 to TRBJ2-5; the D gene is possibly TRBD2 (5 bases). The germline V and J ends were trimmed by 0 bases and 7 bases, with 10 bases remaining between them. From germline, CDR1 is SGHDT and CDR2 YYEEEE. This CDR3 region has 13 residues.

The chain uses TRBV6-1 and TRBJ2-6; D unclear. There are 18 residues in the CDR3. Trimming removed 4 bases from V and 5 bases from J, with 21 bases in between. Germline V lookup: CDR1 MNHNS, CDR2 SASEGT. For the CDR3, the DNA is TGTGCCAGCAGTGTAGGACCCTCTGCACAAAGTCGGGCCAACGTCCTGACTTTC. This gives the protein CASSVGPSAQSRANVLTF.

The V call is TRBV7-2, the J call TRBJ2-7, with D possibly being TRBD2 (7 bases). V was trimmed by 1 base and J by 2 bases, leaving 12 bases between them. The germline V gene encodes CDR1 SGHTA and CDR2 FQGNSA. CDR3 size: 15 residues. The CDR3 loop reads CASSLEGGAAYEQYF. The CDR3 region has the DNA TGTGCCAGCAGCTTAGAGGGGGGGGCGGCCTACGAGCAGTACTTC.

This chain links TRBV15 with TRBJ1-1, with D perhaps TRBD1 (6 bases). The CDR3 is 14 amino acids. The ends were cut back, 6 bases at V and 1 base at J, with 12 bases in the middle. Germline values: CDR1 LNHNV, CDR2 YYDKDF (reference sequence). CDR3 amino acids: CATSRTGSNTEAFF. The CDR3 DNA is TGTGCCACCAGTCGAACAGGGTCGAACACTGAAGCTTTCTTT.

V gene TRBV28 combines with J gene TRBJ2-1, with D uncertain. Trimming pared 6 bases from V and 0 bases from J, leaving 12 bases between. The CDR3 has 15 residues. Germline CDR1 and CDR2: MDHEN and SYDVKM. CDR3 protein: CASRAPSASYNEQFF. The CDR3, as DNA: TGTGCCAGCAGGGCCCCGAGTGCCTCCTACAATGAGCAGTTCTTC.

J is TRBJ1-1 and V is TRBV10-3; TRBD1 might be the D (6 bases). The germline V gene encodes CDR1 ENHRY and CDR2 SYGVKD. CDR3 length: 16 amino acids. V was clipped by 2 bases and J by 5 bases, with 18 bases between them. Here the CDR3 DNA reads TGTGCCATCAGTGAGGGCCAGGGGATGGCTGCGACTGAAGCTTTCTTT. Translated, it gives CAISEGQGMAATEAFF.

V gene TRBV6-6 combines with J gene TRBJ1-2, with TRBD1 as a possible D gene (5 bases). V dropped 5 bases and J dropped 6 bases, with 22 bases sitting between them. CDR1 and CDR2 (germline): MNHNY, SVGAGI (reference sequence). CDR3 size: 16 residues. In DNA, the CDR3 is TGTGCCAGCAGTCCTGGGGGAGGGGACCCCAGCGATGGCTACACCTTC. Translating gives CASSPGGGDPSDGYTF.

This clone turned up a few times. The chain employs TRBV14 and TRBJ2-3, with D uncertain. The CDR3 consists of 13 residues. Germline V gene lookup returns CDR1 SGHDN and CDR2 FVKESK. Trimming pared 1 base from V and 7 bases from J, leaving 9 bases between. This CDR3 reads CASSQAVANTQYF. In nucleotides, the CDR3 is TGTGCCAGCAGCCAAGCGGTGGCGAATACGCAGTATTTT.

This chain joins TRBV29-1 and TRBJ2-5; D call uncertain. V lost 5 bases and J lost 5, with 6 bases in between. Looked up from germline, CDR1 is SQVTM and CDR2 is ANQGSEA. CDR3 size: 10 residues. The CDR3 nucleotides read TGCAGCGTTAAACGGGAGACCCAGTACTTC. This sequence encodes CSVKRETQYF. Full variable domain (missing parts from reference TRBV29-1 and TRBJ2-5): SAVISQKPSRDICQRGTSLTIQCQVDSQVTMMFWYRQQPGQSLTLIATANQGSEATYESGFVIDKFPISRPNLTFSTLTVSNMSPEDSSIYLCSVKRETQYFGPGTRLLVL.

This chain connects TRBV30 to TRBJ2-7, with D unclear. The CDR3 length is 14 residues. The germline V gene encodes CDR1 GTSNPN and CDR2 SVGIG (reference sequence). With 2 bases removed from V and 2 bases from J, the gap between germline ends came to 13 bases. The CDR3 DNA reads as TGTGCCTGGAGTCCCCGCGGCCTTCCCTACGAGCAGTACTTC. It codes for CAWSPRGLPYEQYF.

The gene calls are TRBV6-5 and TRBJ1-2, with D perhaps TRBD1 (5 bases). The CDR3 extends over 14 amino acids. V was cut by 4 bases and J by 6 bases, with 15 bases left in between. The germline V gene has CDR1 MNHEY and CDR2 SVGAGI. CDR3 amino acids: CASSSGGYVHGYTF. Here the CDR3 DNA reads TGTGCCAGCAGTTCGGGGGGTTACGTGCATGGCTACACCTTC.

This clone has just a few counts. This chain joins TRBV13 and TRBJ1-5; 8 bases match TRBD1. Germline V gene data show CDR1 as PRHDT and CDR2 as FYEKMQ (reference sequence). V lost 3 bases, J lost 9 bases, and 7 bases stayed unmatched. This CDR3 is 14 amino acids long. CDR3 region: CASSLRQGSRPQHF. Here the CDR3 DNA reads TGTGCCAGCAGCTTGAGACAGGGGTCAAGGCCCCAGCATTTT.

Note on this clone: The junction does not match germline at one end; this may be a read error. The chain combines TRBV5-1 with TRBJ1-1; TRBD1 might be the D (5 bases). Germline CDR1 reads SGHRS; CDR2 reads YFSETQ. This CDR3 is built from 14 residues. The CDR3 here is CASSPYDGHPEAFF. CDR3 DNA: TGCGCCAGCAGCCCGTATGACGGACACCCTGAGGCTTTCTTT. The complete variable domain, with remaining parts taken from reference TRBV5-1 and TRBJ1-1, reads KAGVTQTPRYLIKTRGQQVTLSCSPISGHRSVSWYQQTPGQGLQFLFEYFSETQRNKGNFPGRFSGRQFSNSRSEMNVSTLELGDSALYLCASSPYDGHPEAFFGQGTRLTVV.

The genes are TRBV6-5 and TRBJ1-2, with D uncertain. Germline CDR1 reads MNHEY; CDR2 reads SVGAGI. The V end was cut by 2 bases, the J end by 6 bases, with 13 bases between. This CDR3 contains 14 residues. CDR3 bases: TGTGCCAGCAGTTACGACATCCAAGGCAATGGCTACACCTTC. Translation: CASSYDIQGNGYTF.

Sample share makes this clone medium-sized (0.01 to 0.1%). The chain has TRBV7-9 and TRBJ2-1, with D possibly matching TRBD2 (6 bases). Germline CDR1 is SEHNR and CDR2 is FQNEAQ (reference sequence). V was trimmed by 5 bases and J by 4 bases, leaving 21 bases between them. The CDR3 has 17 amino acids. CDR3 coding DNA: TGTGCCAGCAGCCCACCCTCCGGCGGGGATAATTACAATGAGCAGTTCTTC. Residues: CASSPPSGGDNYNEQFF.

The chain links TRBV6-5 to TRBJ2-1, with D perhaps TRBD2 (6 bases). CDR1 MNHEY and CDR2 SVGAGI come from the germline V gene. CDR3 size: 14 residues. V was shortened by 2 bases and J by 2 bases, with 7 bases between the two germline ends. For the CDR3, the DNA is TGTGCCAGCAGTTACGGAGGGGCCTACAATGAGCAGTTCTTC. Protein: CASSYGGAYNEQFF.

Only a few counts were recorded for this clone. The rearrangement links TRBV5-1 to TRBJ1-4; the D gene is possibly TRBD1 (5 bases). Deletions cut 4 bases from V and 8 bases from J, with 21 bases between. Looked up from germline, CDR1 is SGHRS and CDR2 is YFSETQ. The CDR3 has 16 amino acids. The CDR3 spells CASSPQPGGSEEKLFF. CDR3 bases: TGCGCCAGCAGCCCCCAGCCGGGGGGGTCGGAGGAAAAACTGTTTTTT.

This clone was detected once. The CDR3 DNA reads as TGTGCCATATCCGGACAGGGGTTCGGCACTGAAGCTTTCTTT. It encodes CAISGQGFGTEAFF. The V call is TRBV28, the J call TRBJ1-1, with 9 bases that match TRBD1. There are 14 residues in the CDR3. Germline V gives CDR1 MDHEN, CDR2 SYDVKM. V lost 10 bases, J lost 4 bases, and 10 bases stayed unmatched.

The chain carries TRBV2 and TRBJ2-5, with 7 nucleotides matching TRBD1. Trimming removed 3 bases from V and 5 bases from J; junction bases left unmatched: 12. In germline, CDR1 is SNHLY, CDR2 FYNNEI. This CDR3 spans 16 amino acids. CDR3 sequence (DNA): TGTGCCAGCAGTGATACGGTCCACAGGGGTGACGAGACCCAGTACTTC. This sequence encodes CASSDTVHRGDETQYF.

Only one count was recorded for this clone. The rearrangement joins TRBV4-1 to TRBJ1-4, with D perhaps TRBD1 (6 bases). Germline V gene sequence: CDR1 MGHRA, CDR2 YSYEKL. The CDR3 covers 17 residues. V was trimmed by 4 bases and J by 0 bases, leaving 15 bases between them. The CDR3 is CASSPLQGPTTNEKLFF. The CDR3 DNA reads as TGCGCCAGCAGCCCTTTACAGGGTCCCACAACTAATGAAAAACTGTTTTTT.

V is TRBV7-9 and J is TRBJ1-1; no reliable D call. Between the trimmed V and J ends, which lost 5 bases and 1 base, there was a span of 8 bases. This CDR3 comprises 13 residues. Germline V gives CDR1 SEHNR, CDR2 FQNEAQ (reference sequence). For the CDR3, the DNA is TGTGCCAGCAGCCCATTTAGGAACACTGAAGCTTTCTTT. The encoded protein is CASSPFRNTEAFF.